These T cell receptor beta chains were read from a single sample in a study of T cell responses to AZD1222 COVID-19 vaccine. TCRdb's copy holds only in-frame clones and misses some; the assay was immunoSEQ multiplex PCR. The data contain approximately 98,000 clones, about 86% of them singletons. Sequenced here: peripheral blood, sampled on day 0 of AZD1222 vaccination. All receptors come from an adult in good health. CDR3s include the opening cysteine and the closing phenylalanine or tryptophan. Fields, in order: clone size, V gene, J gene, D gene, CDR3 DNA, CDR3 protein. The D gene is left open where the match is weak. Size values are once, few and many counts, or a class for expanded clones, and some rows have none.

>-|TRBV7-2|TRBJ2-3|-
TGTGCCAGCAGCGACGGCGCAGATACGCAGTATTTT
CASSDGADTQYF
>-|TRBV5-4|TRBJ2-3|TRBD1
TGTGCCAGCAGCCGGGGGGAGGGGACAGGGAACTTGAAATCCACAGATACGCAGTATTTT
CASSRGEGTGNLKSTDTQYF
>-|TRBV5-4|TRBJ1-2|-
TGTGCCAGCAGCTTGGAGTCCCAGGATGGCTACACCTTC
CASSLESQDGYTF
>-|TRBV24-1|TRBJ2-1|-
TGTGCCACCAGTGATTCCGCCGCGCAGGAAAATGAGCAGTTCTTC
CATSDSAAQENEQFF
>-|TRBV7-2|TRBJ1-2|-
TGTGCCAGCAGCTTAAAGTATCCACAGAATGGCTACACCTTC
CASSLKYPQNGYTF
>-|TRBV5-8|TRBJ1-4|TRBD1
TGTGCCAGCAGCTTCAGGGGGTCGGGTGAAAAACTGTTTTTT
CASSFRGSGEKLFF
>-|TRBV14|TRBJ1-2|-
TGTGCCAGCAGCCAAGAATCCCGAGGTTTCTATGGCTACACCTTC
CASSQESRGFYGYTF
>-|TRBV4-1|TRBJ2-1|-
TGCGCCAGCAAGCGGATACTTAGCTCCTACAATGAGCAGTTCTTC
CASKRILSSYNEQFF
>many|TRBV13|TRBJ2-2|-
TGTGCCAGCAGCTCGGGGCAGGGCTACACCGGGGAGCTGTTTTTT
CASSSGQGYTGELFF
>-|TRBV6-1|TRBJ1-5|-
TGTGCCAGCAGTGGAACAGGGCCCAAACGAGCTTATCAGCCCCAGCATTTT
CASSGTGPKRAYQPQHF
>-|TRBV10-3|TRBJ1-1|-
TGTGCCATCAGTCGCGAAGATGACACTGAAGCTTTCTTT
CAISREDDTEAFF
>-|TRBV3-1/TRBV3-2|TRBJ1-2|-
TGTGCCAGCAGCTCACAGAGTCGCGGCTATGGCTACACCTTC
CASSSQSRGYGYTF
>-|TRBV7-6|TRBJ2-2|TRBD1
TGTGCCAGCAGCTTAGCGGAGGGGGACAGGGAAACCGGGGAGCTGTTTTTT
CASSLAEGDRETGELFF
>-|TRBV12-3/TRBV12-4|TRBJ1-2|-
TGTGCCAGCAGTCGGGGCTTCAACTATGGCTACACCTTC
CASSRGFNYGYTF
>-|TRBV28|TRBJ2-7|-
TGTGCCAGCAGTTCCCACAGGGTTCCCTATTCCTACGAGCAGTACTTC
CASSSHRVPYSYEQYF
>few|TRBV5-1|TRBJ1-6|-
TGCGCCAGCAGAAGGGACCCTTCTAATTCACCCCTCCACTTT
CASRRDPSNSPLHF
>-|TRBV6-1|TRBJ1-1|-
TGTGCCAGCAGTGAGTCGAATATGAACACTGAAGCTTTCTTT
CASSESNMNTEAFF
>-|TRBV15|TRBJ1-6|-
TGTGCCACCAGTACAGGGAGCGTTACACCCCTCCACTTT
CATSTGSVTPLHF
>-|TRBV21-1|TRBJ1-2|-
TGTGCCAGCAGCAAAGGGGAACAGGGTGGCTATGGCTACACCTTC
CASSKGEQGGYGYTF
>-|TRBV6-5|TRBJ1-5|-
TGTGCCACCACCCCCAGTCTCCTATTGCCCCAGCATTTT
CATTPSLLLPQHF
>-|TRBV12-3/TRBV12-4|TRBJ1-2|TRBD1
TGTGCCAGCAGCCGAGGGGGCGGCTATGGCTACACCTTC
CASSRGGGYGYTF
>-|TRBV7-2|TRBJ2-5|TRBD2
TGTGCCAGCAGCCCGGGGGCTAGCGGGGGGAAACGGGAGACCCAGTACTTC
CASSPGASGGKRETQYF